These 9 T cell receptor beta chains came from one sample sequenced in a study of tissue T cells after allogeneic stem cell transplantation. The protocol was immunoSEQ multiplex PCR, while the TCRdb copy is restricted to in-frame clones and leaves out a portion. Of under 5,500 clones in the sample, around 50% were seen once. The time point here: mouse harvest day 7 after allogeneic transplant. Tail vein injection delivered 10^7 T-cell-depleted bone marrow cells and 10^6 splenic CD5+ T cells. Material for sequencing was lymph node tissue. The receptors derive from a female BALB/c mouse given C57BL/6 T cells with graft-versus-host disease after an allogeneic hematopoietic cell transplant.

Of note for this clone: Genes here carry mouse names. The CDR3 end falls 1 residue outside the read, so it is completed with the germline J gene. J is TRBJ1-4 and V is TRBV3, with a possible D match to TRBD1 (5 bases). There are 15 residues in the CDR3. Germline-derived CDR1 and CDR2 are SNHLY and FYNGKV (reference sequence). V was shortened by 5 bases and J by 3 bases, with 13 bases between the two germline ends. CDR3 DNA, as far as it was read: TGTGCCAGCAGCCCCCCCCAGGGAACCAACGAAAGATTATTT. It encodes CASSPPQGTNERLF. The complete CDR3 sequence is CASSPPQGTNERLFF.

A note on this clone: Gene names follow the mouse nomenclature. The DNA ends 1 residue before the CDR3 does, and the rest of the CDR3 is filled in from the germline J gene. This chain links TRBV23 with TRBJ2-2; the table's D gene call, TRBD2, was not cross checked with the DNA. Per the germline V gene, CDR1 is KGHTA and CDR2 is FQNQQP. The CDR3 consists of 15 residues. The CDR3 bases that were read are TGCTCCAGCAGAGGGACTGCCCTAAACACCGGGCAGCTCTAC. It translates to CSSRGTALNTGQLY. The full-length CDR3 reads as CSSRGTALNTGQLYF.

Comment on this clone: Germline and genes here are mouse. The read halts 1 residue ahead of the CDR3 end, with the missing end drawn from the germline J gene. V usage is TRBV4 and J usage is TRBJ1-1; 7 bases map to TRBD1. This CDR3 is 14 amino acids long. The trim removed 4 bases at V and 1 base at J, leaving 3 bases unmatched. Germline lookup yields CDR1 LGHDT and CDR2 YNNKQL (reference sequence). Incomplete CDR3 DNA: TGTGCCAGCAGCTCCCGGGACAGAAACACAGAAGTCTTC. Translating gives CASSSRDRNTEVF. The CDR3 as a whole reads CASSSRDRNTEVFF.

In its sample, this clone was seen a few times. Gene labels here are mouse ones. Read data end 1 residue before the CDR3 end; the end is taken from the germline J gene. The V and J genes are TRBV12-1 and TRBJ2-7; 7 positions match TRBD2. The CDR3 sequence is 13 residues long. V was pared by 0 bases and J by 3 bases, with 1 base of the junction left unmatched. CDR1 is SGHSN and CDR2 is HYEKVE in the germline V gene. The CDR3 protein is CASSLVGGYEQYF. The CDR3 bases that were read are TGTGCCAGCTCTCTCGTGGGGGGCTATGAACAGTAC.

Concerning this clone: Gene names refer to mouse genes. The CDR3 is CASSLGRDSDYTF. The covered CDR3 bases are TGTGCCAGCTCTCTGGGGAGGGACTCCGACTACACC. The chain recombines TRBV12-1 with TRBJ1-2; D remains unclear. The read terminates 1 residue ahead of where the CDR3 ends, so the germline J gene completes it. Germline CDR1 is SGHSN and CDR2 is HYEKVE. Trimming took 1 base from V and 3 from J, leaving 8 bases between them. The CDR3 covers 13 residues. The entire variable domain, with the rest obtained from reference TRBV12-1 and TRBJ1-2, is as follows: DSGVVQSPRHIIKEKGGRSVLTCIPISGHSNVVWYQQTLGKELKFLIQHYEKVERDKGFLPSRFSVQQFDDYHSEMNMSALELEDSAMYFCASSLGRDSDYTFGSGTRLLVI.

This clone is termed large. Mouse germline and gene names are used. The sequenced part of the CDR3 DNA is TGTGCCAGCAGTTCAGGGGGGGCAAACTCCGACTACACC. Residues: CASSSGGANSDYT. The entire CDR3 sequence reads CASSSGGANSDYTF. This rearrangement joins TRBV14 to TRBJ1-2; TRBD1 matches at 7 bases. The missing CDR3 end, 1 residue past where the read stops, is filled in from the germline J gene. The germline V gene encodes CDR1 SGHDT and CDR2 FRDEAV. Trimming removed 3 bases from V and 0 bases from J; junction bases left unmatched: 2. The CDR3 consists of 14 residues.

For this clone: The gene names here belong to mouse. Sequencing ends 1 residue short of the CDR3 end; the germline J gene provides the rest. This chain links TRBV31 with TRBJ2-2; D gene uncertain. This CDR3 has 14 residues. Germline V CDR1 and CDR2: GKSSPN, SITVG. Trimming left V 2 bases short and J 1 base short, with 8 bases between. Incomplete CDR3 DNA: TGTGCCTGGAGTGACGGGGAAAACACCGGGCAGCTCTAC. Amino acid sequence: CAWSDGENTGQLY. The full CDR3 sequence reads CAWSDGENTGQLYF.

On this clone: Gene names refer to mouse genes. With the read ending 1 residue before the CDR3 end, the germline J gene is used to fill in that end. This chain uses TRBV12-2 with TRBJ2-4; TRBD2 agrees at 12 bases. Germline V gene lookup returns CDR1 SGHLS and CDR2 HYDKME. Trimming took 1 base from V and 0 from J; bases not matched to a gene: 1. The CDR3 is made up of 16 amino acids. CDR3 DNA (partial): TGTGCCAGCTCTCTGGGACTGGGGGGTAGTCAAAACACCTTGTAC. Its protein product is CASSLGLGGSQNTLY. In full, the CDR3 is CASSLGLGGSQNTLYF.

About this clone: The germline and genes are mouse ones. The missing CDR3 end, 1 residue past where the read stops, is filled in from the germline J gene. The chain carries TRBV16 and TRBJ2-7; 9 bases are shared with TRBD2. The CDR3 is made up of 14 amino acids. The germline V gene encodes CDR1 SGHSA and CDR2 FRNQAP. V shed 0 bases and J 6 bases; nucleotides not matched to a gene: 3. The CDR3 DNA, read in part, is TGTGCAAGCAGCTTAGAAGGCTGGGGGGGTGAACAGTAC. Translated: CASSLEGWGGEQY. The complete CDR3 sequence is CASSLEGWGGEQYF.